What follows are 5 T cell receptor beta chains derived from one specimen sequenced in a study of human T cells and chemical hapten exposure. TCRdb recomputed calls from the RACE reads with MiXCR, one row per CDR3 protein. Here the sample spans 340,000 or so distinct CDR3 sequences, approximately 6.3% being singletons. Time point indicated: patch test 1, 2 weeks after DPC sensitization. The treatment denotes: therapeutic diphenylcyclopropenone sensitization with weekly scalp DPC. The specimen was whole blood, collected in connection with sensitization to the hapten diphenylcyclopropenone (DPC). These receptors originate from a woman between 18 and 30 years old with alopecia areata. Some clones in this sample may be carry-over from other donors' samples.

This clonotype has only a few counts. J is TRBJ2-7 and V is TRBV7-2; no firm D call. CDR3 length: 15 amino acids. Germline V gives CDR1 SGHTA, CDR2 FQGNSA. V lost 1 base to trimming and J lost 5 bases, with 15 bases between them. CDR3 DNA sequence: TGTGCCAGCAGCTTAGACGGGCAGCTTTTTAACGAGCAGTACTTC. Its protein is CASSLDGQLFNEQYF.

This chain connects TRBV12-3 or TRBV12-4 to TRBJ1-2; perhaps TRBD1 as D (5 bases). The CDR3 has 15 residues. V was trimmed by 4 bases and J by 0 bases, leaving 12 bases between them. DNA for the CDR3: TGTGCCAGCAGTTCCGAAGACAGAACTAACTATGGCTACACCTTC. Its protein is CASSSEDRTNYGYTF.

The V gene is TRBV7-2, the J gene TRBJ2-3; D may correspond to TRBD1 or TRBD2 (5 bases each). The CDR3 length is 13 residues. V lost 5 bases and J 8 bases, leaving 14 bases between the germline ends. Germline V CDR1 and CDR2: SGHTA, FQGNSA. CDR3 DNA: TGTGCCAGCAGCCCGACTGGGGCGGGTACGCAGTATTTT. This translates into CASSPTGAGTQYF.

The chain combines TRBV18 with TRBJ1-1; 7 bases are a match to TRBD1. Germline loops: CDR1 KGHSH, CDR2 LQKENI. The CDR3 is made up of 14 amino acids. With V trimmed by 2 bases and J by 11 bases, 11 bases remained unmatched. The CDR3 here is CASSPTGQLGLAFF. The CDR3 DNA is TGTGCCAGCTCACCAACGGGACAGTTAGGTTTGGCTTTCTTT. Full variable domain (remainder filled in from reference TRBV18 and TRBJ1-1): NAGVMQNPRHLVRRRGQEARLRCSPMKGHSHVYWYRQLPEEGLKFMVYLQKENIIDESGMPKERFSAEFPKEGPSILRIQQVVRGDSAAYFCASSPTGQLGLAFFGQGTRLTVV.

This clonotype was recorded a few times. The rearrangement joins TRBV7-9 to TRBJ1-6; D gene uncertain. Trimming stripped 5 bases from V and 8 bases from J, with 16 bases between. This CDR3 has 15 amino acids. Germline-derived CDR1 and CDR2 are SEHNR and FQNEAQ (reference sequence). CDR3 bases: TGTGCCAGCAGCCTAGGCGGAGGGCGAGATTCACCCCTCCACTTT. Translation gives CASSLGGGRDSPLHF.